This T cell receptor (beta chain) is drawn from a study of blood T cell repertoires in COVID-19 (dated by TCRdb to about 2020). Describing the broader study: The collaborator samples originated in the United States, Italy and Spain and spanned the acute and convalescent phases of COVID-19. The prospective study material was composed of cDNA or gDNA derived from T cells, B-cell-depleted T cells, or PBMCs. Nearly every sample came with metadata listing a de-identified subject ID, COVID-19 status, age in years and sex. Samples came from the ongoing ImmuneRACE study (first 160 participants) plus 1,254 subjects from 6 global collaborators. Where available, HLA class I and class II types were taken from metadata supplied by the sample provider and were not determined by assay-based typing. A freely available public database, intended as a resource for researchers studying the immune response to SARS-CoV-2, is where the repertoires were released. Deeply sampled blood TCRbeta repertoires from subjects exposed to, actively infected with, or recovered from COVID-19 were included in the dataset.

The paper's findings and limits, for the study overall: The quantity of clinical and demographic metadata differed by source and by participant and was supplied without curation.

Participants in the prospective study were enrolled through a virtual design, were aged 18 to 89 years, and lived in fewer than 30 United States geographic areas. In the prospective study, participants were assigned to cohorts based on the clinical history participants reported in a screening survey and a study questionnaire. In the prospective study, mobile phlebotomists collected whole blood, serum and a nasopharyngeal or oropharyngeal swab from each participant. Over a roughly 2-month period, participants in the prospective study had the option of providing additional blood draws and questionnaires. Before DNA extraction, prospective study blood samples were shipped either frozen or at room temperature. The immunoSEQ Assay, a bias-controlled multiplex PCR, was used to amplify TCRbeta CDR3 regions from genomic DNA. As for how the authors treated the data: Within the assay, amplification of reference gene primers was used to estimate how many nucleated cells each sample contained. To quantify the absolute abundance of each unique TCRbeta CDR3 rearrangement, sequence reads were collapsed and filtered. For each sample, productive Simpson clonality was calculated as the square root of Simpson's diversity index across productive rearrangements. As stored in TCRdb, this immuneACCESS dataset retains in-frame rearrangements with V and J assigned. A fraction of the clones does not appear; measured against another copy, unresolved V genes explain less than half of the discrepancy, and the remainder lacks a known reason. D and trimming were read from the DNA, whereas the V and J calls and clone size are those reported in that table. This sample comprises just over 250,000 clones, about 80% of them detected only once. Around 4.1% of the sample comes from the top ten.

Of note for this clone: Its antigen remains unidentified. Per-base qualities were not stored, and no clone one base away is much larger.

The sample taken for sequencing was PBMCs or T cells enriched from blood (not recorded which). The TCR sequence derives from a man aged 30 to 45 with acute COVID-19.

The nucleotides are TGTGCCAGCAGGCGACTAGCGGGTTACAATGAGCAGTTCTTC. It translates as CASRRLAGYNEQFF. The rearrangement joined TRBV2 to TRBJ2-1, and 10 junctional nucleotides match TRBD2. From the cysteine up to the phenylalanine, the CDR3 has a length of 14 residues. The kept DNA is CDR3 alone, 42 bases in frame from the first base. The germline V gene gives CDR1 as SNHLY and CDR2 as FYNNEI. V and J are trimmed by 6 bases and 4 bases, and the gene matches miss 3 bases of the junction.